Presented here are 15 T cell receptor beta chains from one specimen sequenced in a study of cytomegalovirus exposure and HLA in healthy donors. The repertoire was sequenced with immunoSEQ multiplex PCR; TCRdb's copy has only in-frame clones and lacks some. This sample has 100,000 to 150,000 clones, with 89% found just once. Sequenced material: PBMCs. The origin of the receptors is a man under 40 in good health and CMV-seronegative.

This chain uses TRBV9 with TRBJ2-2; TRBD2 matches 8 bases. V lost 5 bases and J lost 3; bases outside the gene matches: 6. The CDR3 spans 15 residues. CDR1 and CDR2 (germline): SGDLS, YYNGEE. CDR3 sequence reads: CASRLTAGDTGELFF. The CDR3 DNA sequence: TGTGCCAGCAGGCTCACAGCGGGGGACACCGGGGAGCTGTTTTTT.

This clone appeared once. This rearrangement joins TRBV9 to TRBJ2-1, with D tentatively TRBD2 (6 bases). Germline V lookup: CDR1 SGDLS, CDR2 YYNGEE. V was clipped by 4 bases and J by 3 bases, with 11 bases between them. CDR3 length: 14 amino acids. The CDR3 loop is CASSRGGNYNEQFF. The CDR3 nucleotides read TGTGCCAGCAGCCGTGGGGGGAACTACAATGAGCAGTTCTTC.

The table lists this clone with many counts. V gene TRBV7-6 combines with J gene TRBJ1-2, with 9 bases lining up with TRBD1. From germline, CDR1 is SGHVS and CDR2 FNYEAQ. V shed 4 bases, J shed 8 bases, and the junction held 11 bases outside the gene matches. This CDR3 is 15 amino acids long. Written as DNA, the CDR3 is TGTGCCAGCAGCTCCCCGGGACAGGGCATGTGGGGCTACACCTTC. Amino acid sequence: CASSSPGQGMWGYTF.

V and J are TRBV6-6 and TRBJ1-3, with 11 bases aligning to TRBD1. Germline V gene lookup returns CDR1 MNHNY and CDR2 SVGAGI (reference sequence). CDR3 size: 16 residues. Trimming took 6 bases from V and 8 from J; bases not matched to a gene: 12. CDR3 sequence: CASSFGQGARVDTIYF. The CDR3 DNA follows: TGTGCCAGCAGCTTTGGACAGGGGGCCCGCGTCGACACCATATATTTT.

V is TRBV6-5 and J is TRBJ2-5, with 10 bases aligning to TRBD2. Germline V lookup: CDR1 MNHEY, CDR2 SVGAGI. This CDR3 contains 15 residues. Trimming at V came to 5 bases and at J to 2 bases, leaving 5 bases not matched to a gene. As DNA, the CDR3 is TGTGCCAGCAGTCTAGCGGGGGCCCAACAAGAGACCCAGTACTTC. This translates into CASSLAGAQQETQYF.

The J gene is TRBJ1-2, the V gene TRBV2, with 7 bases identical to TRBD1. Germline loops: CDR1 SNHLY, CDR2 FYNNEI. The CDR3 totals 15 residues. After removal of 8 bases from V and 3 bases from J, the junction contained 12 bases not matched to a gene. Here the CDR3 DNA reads TGTGCCAGCGTCCGCACGACAGGGCCCTACTATGGCTACACCTTC. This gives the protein CASVRTTGPYYGYTF. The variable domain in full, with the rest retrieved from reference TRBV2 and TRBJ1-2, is EPEVTQTPSHQVTQMGQEVILRCVPISNHLYFYWYRQILGQKVEFLVSFYNNEISEKSEIFDDQFSVERPDGSNFTLKIRSTKLEDSAMYFCASVRTTGPYYGYTFGSGTRLTVV.

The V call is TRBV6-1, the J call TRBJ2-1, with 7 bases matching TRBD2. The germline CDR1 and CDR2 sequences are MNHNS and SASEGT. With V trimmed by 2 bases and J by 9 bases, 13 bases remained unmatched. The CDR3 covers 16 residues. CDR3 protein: CASSESGTTYSGEQFF. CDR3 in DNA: TGTGCCAGCAGTGAATCCGGGACTACCTACTCCGGTGAGCAGTTCTTC.

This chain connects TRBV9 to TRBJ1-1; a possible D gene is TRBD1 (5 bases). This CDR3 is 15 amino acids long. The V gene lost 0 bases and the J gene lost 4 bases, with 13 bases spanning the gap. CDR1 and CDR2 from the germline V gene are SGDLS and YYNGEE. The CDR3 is CASSVVKGFVTEAFF. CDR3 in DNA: TGTGCCAGCAGCGTAGTGAAGGGGTTCGTCACTGAAGCTTTCTTT.

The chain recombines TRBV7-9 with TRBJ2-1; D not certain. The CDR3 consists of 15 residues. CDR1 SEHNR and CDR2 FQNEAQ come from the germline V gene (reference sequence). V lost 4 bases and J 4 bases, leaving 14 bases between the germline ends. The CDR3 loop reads CASSSPDQAYNEQFF. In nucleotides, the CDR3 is TGTGCCAGCAGCTCCCCAGACCAAGCGTACAATGAGCAGTTCTTC.

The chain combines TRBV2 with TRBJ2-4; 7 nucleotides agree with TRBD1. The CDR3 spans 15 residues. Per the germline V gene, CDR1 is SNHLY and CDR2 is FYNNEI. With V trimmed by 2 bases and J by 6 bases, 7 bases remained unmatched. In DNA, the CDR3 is TGTGCCAGCAGTGAAACAGGGGCAGGGGGAAACATTCAGTACTTC. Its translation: CASSETGAGGNIQYF.

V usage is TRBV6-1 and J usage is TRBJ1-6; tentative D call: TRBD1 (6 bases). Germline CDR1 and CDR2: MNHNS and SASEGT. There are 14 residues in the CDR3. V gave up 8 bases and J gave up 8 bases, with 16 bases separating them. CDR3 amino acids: CASSSTGPYSPLHF. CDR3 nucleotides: TGTGCCAGCTCCTCGACAGGCCCCTATTCACCCCTCCACTTT.

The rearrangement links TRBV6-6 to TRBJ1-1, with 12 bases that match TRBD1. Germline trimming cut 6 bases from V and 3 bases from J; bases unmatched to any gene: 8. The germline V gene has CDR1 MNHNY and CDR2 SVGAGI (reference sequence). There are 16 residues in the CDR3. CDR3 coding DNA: TGTGCCAGCAGCACTGGGACAGGGGGCGTCGACACTGAAGCTTTCTTT. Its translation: CASSTGTGGVDTEAFF.

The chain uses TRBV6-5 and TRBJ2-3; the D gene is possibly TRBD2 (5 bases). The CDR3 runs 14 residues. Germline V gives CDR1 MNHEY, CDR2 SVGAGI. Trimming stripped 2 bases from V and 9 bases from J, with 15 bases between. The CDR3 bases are TGTGCCAGCAGTTACACGACATCGGAGGACACGCAGTATTTT. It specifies CASSYTTSEDTQYF.

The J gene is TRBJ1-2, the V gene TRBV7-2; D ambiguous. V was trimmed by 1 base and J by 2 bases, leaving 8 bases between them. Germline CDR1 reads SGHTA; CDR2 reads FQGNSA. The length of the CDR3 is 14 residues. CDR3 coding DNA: TGTGCCAGCAGCTTAGGGGCGGGGAACTATGGCTACACCTTC. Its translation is CASSLGAGNYGYTF.

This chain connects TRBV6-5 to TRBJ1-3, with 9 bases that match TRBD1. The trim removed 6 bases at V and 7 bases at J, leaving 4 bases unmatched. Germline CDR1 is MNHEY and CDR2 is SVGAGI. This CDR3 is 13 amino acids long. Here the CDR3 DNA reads TGTGCCAGCAGCCTACAGGGGGCTAACACCATATATTTT. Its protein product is CASSLQGANTIYF.